Reported below is one T cell receptor (beta chain). At one of its ends the junction is not consistent with the germline gene, which may arise from a read error. Using a J-beta primer mix together with a sample-barcoded 5' primer, a second PCR was run for about 6 to 12 cycles. TCRdb passed the 5' RACE reads through MiXCR, listing each CDR3 protein once. Among roughly 700,000 distinct CDR3 sequences listed, 20% to 25% were seen once. Germline CDR1 SEHNR, CDR2 FQNEAQ (reference sequence). This CDR3 region has 16 residues. This entry comes from a study of blood T cells in healthy people across ages. The sample was also linked to a second study, of T cells of mothers and their children.

The material sequenced was blood. The genes are TRBV7-9 and TRBJ2-3, with a tentative D call TRBD1 (6 bases). This receptor was identified in a boy between 5 and 17 years old in good health. This chain's CDR3 is CVSSSQQGSRTDTQYF. The CDR3 DNA follows: TGTGTCAGCAGCTCGCAGCAGGGGTCACGCACAGATACGCAGTATTTT. Full variable domain (missing parts from reference TRBV7-9 and TRBJ2-3): DTGVSQNPRHKITKRGQNVTFRCDPISEHNRLYWYRQTLGQGPEFLTYFQNEAQLEKSRLLSDRFSAERPKGSFSTLEIQRTEQGDSAMYLCVSSSQQGSRTDTQYFGPGTRLTVL.